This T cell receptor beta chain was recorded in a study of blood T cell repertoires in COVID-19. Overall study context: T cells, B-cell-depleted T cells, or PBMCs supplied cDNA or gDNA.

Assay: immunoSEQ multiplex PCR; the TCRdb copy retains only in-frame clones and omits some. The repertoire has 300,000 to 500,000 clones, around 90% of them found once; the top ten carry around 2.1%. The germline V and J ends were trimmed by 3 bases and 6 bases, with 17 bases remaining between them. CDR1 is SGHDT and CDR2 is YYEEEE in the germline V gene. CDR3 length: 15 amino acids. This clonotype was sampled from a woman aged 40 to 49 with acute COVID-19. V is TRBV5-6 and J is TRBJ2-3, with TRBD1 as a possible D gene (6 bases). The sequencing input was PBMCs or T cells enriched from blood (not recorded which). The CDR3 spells CASSSDRWGGDTQYF. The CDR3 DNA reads TGTGCCAGCAGCTCAGACAGGTGGGGCGGGGATACGCAGTATTTT.